This T cell receptor (beta chain) was sequenced in a study of blood T cell repertoires in COVID-19. For the study at large: Specimens from acute and convalescent COVID-19 originated in the United States, Italy and Spain. T cells, B-cell-depleted T cells, or PBMCs provided the cDNA or gDNA that served as material.

Clones were read by immunoSEQ multiplex PCR, and TCRdb kept only the in-frame ones, dropping some. The table records approximately 250,000 clones, about 89% of them present only once. The germline gives CDR1 ENHRY, CDR2 SYGVKD. V was pared by 5 bases and J by 5 bases, with 15 bases between. CDR3 length equals 14 residues. The chain joins TRBV10-3 to TRBJ2-5; D might be TRBD1 (5 bases). The receptor's source is a woman aged 60-70 years who had recovered from COVID-19. Sequencing was performed on peripheral blood. The CDR3 sequence: CAISWDGATETQYF. The CDR3 bases are TGTGCCATCAGTTGGGATGGGGCCACGGAGACCCAGTACTTC.